This entry describes one T cell receptor (beta chain). The sample belongs to a study of blood T cell repertoires in COVID-19. Study context: T cells, B-cell-depleted T cells, or PBMCs provided the cDNA or gDNA that served as material.

The assay was immunoSEQ multiplex PCR, and TCRdb's table has in-frame clones only and misses some. Of 100,000 or so clones listed, about 85% are singletons. The CDR3 length is 16 residues. V lost 3 bases to trimming and J lost 4 bases; unmatched junction nucleotides: 9. Germline CDR1 is SGHAT and CDR2 is FQNNGV. The chain has TRBV11-2 and TRBJ2-7; 10 bases agree with TRBD1. Specimen: peripheral blood. The source is a woman in her sixties or seventies with active or convalescent COVID-19. The CDR3 here is CASSFTLTGGKYEQYF. The CDR3 coding sequence is TGTGCCAGCAGCTTTACCCTGACAGGGGGCAAATACGAGCAGTACTTC.